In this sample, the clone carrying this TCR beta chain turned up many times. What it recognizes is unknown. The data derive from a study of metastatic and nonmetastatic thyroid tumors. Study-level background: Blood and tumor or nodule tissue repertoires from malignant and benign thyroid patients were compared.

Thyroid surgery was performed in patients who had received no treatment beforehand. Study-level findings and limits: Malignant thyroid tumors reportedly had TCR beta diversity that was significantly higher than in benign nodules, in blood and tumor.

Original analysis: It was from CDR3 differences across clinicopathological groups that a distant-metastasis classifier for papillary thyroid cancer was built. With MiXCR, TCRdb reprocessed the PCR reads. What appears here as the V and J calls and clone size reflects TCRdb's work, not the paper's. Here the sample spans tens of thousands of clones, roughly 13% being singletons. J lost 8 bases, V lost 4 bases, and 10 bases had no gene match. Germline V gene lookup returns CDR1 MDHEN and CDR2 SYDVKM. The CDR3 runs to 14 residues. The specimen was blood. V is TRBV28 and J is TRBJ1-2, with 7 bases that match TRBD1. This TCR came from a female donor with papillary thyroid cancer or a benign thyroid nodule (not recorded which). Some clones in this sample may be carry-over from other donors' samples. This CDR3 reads CASSSTRTGAGYTF. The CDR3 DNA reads TGTGCCAGCAGTTCAACCCGTACAGGGGCAGGCTACACCTTC.